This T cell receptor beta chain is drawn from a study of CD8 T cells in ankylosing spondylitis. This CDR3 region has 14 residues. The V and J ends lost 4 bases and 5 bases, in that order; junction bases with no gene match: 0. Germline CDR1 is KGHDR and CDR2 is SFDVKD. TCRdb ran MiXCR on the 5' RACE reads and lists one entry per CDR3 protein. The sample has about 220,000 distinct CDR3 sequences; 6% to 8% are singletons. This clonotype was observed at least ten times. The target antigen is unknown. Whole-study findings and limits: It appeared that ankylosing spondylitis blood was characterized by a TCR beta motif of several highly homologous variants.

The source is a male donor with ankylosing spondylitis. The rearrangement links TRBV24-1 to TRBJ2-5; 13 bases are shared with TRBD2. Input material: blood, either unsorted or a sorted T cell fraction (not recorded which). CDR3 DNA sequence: TGTGCCACCAGTGAGACTAGCGGGAGGGAGACCCAGTACTTC. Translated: CATSETSGRETQYF.